These 12 T cell receptor beta chains share one sample of origin, sequenced in a study of CD8 T cells in ankylosing spondylitis. TCRdb recomputed calls from the 5' RACE reads with MiXCR, one row per CDR3 protein. The profile shows about 240,000 distinct CDR3 sequences, around 9.2% of them singletons. The sample consisted of blood, either unsorted or a sorted T cell fraction (not recorded which). Receptors originate from a male donor with ankylosing spondylitis or in good health (not recorded which).

This clonotype turned up a few times. This rearrangement joins TRBV4-3 to TRBJ1-2; 7 bases are a match to TRBD1. The CDR3 length is 15 residues. Germline V CDR1 and CDR2: LGHNA, YSLEER. The ends lost 3 bases at V and 2 bases at J; junction bases unmatched: 6. The DNA of the CDR3 is TGCGCCAGCAGCCAGGCCTACAGGGGAAACTATGGCTACACCTTC. Its translation is CASSQAYRGNYGYTF.

This clonotype was detected ten times or more. J is TRBJ2-7 and V is TRBV12-3 or TRBV12-4; 7 bases are shared with TRBD1. This CDR3 region has 14 residues. With V trimmed by 7 bases and J by 2 bases, 8 bases remained unmatched. CDR3 bases: TGTGCCAGCAACAAACAGGGGCCTGCCTACGAGCAGTACTTC. It yields the protein CASNKQGPAYEQYF.

This clonotype has just one count. V is TRBV20-1 and J is TRBJ1-2, with a possible D match to TRBD1 (6 bases). V was pared by 5 bases and J by 4 bases, with 14 bases between. This CDR3 comprises 13 residues. Germline V gene lookup returns CDR1 DFQATT and CDR2 SNEGSKA (reference sequence). The CDR3 region is CSASKGQPYGYTF. In DNA form, the CDR3 reads TGCAGTGCTTCTAAAGGACAGCCCTATGGCTACACCTTC.

This clonotype was counted only a few times. CDR3 bases: TGCAGCGTTGAGGGCCTCACAGGGGGGCCTCGAATTCAGTACTTC. This encodes CSVEGLTGGPRIQYF. This chain uses TRBV29-1 with TRBJ2-4; 8 positions match TRBD1. The germline V gene encodes CDR1 SQVTM and CDR2 ANQGSEA. V trimming: 3 bases; J trimming: 10 bases; junction bases outside the gene matches: 14. This CDR3 is 15 amino acids long.

This clonotype came up many times. CDR3 amino acids: CASSPQGAGTDTQYF. For the CDR3, the DNA is TGTGCCAGCAGTCCGCAGGGGGCAGGCACAGATACGCAGTATTTT. The chain combines TRBV28 with TRBJ2-3; 8 bases fit TRBD1. V lost 5 bases to trimming and J lost 1 base; unmatched junction nucleotides: 5. The CDR3 runs to 15 residues. CDR1 is MDHEN and CDR2 is SYDVKM in the germline V gene.

This chain joins TRBV6-1 and TRBJ2-7; D gene unclear. The germline V gene has CDR1 MNHNS and CDR2 SASEGT. Trimming left V 6 bases short and J 7 bases short, with 16 bases between. This CDR3 is built from 13 residues. The CDR3 DNA is TGTGCCAGCAGAGGAGTAGTTTCTTGGGAGCAGTACTTC. This encodes CASRGVVSWEQYF.

This clonotype was recorded a few times. The chain uses TRBV29-1 and TRBJ2-7, with D perhaps given as TRBD1 or TRBD2 (5 bases each). V was clipped by 7 bases and J by 0 bases, with 16 bases between them. This CDR3 comprises 14 residues. Germline CDR1 reads SQVTM; CDR2 reads ANQGSEA. CDR3 DNA: TGCAGCGCCTCCGGGACGGCGAGCTCCTACGAGCAGTACTTC. Translation: CSASGTASSYEQYF.

This chain links TRBV7-8 with TRBJ1-2, with D possibly being TRBD1 (6 bases). Germline V gene sequence: CDR1 SGHVS, CDR2 FQNEAQ. The V and J ends lost 5 bases and 1 base respectively, with 17 bases between them. This CDR3 spans 16 amino acids. Here the CDR3 reads CASSPEPWGLNYGYTF. The CDR3 DNA reads as TGTGCCAGCAGCCCAGAGCCGTGGGGGCTTAACTATGGCTACACCTTC.

Of note for this clonotype: This sequence may be a read error, since a much larger clone differs from it by one base. The final CDR3 position lacks the conserved phenylalanine or tryptophan, pointing to a likely read error. This chain uses TRBV20-1 with TRBJ1-1, with D possibly being TRBD1 (6 bases). Germline V gene lookup returns CDR1 DFQATT and CDR2 SNEGSKA (reference sequence). CDR3 length equals 12 residues. Trimming cost V 3 bases and J 10 bases, with 15 bases left between them. The CDR3 nucleotides are TGCAGTGCTAGCAACGGACAGACACGAGCTTTCCTT. Translation: CSASNGQTRAFL.

This clonotype has only a few counts. The rearrangement joins TRBV6-1 to TRBJ2-5, with D possibly being TRBD1 or TRBD2 (5 bases each). This CDR3 is 14 amino acids long. V shed 7 bases and J shed 6 bases, with 18 bases lying between them. Germline values: CDR1 MNHNS, CDR2 SASEGT. CDR3 coding DNA: TGTGCCAGCACCCAGGGACCGCTGCTAAAGACCCAGTACTTC. It specifies CASTQGPLLKTQYF.

There are many counts of this clonotype. The rearrangement joins TRBV3-1 to TRBJ1-2; D unresolved. CDR1 is LGHDT, CDR2 YNNKEL, per germline (reference sequence). The CDR3 spans 11 residues. V was trimmed by 3 bases and J by 8 bases, leaving 7 bases between them. CDR3 in DNA: TGTGCCAGCAGCCATGTGGAGGGCTACACCTTC. It yields the protein CASSHVEGYTF.

Ten or more counts support this clonotype. This chain connects TRBV20-1 to TRBJ1-2; 7 nucleotides line up with TRBD1. CDR1 and CDR2 from the germline V gene are DFQATT and SNEGSKA (reference sequence). The CDR3 has 14 amino acids. J was trimmed by 6 bases and V by 0 bases; bases with no gene match: 7. This CDR3 reads CSARDWEQGNGYTF. CDR3 sequence (DNA): TGCAGTGCTAGAGATTGGGAACAGGGGAATGGCTACACCTTC.